The text below deals with one T cell receptor (beta chain). This clone was seen once. The clone's antigen remains unknown. Qualities for individual bases were not recorded, and no much larger clone is one base off. The trial excluded patients who had a history of autoimmune disease or who were on systemic immunosuppression. Peripheral blood for TCR sequencing was drawn from every dose cohort at baseline, at cycle 4 day 1 and at cycle 7 day 1. The samples were drawn from a first-in-human, open-label, multicenter phase I dose-escalation trial of ivuxolimab. Adults with locally advanced or metastatic head and neck squamous cell, hepatocellular, melanoma or renal cell carcinoma were enrolled in the trial. CD4+ and CD8+ T cells were sorted separately from peripheral blood before TCR sequencing. This record comes from a study of OX40 agonist ivuxolimab in advanced cancers. A note on the overall study: Ivuxolimab was a fully human IgG2 agonistic monoclonal antibody targeting the costimulatory receptor OX40 (CD134). Intravenous ivuxolimab was administered to patients every 2 weeks at six dose levels: 0.01, 0.1, 0.3, 1.5, 3 and 10 mg/kg. Among the 50 to 55 dose-escalation patients, about 20 had hepatocellular carcinoma, roughly 15 melanoma, 9 renal cell carcinoma and 9 head and neck cancer. In the dose-escalation cohort, 70% to 85% of patients were male, and the mean age was approximately 60 years with a range of roughly 20 to 80. Prior anti-PD-1, anti-PD-L1 or anti-CTLA-4 therapy was permitted, and checkpoint inhibitors had been received by 30% to 40% of dose-escalation patients. Partial responses were achieved by three dose-escalation patients, of whom one had hepatocellular carcinoma and two had cutaneous melanoma. The point of sequencing TCRbeta in the periphery was to test whether ivuxolimab changed TCR sequence diversity and drove clonal T-cell expansion. The paper describes the monotherapy dose-escalation part (N of about 47 patients) of the phase I trial of ivuxolimab.

The CDR3 covers 16 residues, taking in both the cysteine and the phenylalanine. Only the CDR3 region is kept as DNA, spanning 48 bases read in frame from base 1. CDR1 and CDR2 (MDHEN, SYDVKM) derive from the germline V gene. V is cut by 3 bases and J by 1 base, and the space between the germline ends is 13 bases. The paper's findings and limits, for the study overall: In the 0.1-3.0 mg/kg groups, partial responders were among the patients with the lowest normalized peripheral clonal expansion, particularly in CD8+ T cells. After ivuxolimab, CD8+ T cells had more expanded clones than CD4+ T cells on average. At doses of 0.1 to 3.0 mg/kg, clonal expansion of both CD4+ and CD8+ T cells in blood was seen between baseline and week 6. Which antigens the clonally expanded peripheral T cells were specific for was not determined. Low levels of normalized T-cell clonal expansion were also seen in some patients who did not respond.

To sequence the TCRbeta CDR3 region, genomic DNA was isolated from the sorted cells. TCRbeta CDR3 regions were sequenced using the immunoSEQ Assay. This is the immuneACCESS table as TCRdb keeps it, with only in-frame sequences that have V and J called. A part of the clones is gone; compared with another copy, unresolved V genes explain less than half, and the rest is unexplained. Across this sample there are tens of thousands of clones, with roughly 90% seen only once. The top ten clones comprise roughly 10% of the sample. This clonotype was obtained from an adult with an advanced solid tumor such as melanoma, head and neck, liver or kidney cancer. The sequence joins TRBV28 to TRBJ1-3, with the D segment identity uncertain. Specimen: CD4+ or CD8+ T cells sorted from blood, collected in a trial of the OX40 agonist ivuxolimab. The nucleotide sequence reads TGTGCCAGCAGTTTGTTCTTCGGTGGGTCTGGAAACACCATATATTTT. This codes for CASSLFFGGSGNTIYF. With the portions outside the CDR3 filled from the reference TRBV28 and TRBJ1-3 genes, the complete variable region becomes DVKVTQSSRYLVKRTGEKVFLECVQDMDHENMFWYRQDPGLGLRLIYFSYDVKMKEKGDIPEGYSVSREKKERFSLILESASTNQTSMYLCASSLFFGGSGNTIYFGEGSWLTVV.